This T cell receptor beta chain was identified in a study of cytomegalovirus exposure and HLA in healthy donors. In its sample, this clone was seen once. Clones were sequenced by immunoSEQ multiplex PCR, and TCRdb holds only the in-frame ones, with some missing. The table includes 100,000 to 150,000 clones, approximately 94% detected once. Among the 100 to 150 subjects of the validation cohort, separate from the approximately 700-subject first cohort, were the donors. V was pared by 1 base and J by 1 base, with 10 bases between. CDR1 and CDR2 (germline): MDHEN, SYDVKM. The CDR3 has 15 residues. The sequence was collected from a woman aged 18-29 years in good health and CMV-seronegative. This sequence joins TRBV28 and TRBJ2-5; possibly TRBD2 for D (5 bases). Sequencing was done on a sample of PBMCs. The CDR3 is CASSLYAGGQETQYF. The DNA of the CDR3 is TGTGCCAGCAGTTTATACGCGGGCGGCCAAGAGACCCAGTACTTC.